The clone carrying this TCR beta chain has more than one count but fewer than ten. Its antigen is as yet unknown. The germline V gene encodes CDR1 SGHRS and CDR2 YFSETQ. V was cut by 4 bases and J by 10 bases, with 23 bases left in between. The CDR3 extends over 15 amino acids. This specimen belongs to a study of T-cell memory formation after mild COVID-19. Study at large: Largely, the TCR clusters proved donor specific. Study observations and caveats: Later expanders leaned CD4+, whereas clones that contracted between day 15 and 85 were balanced CD4/CD8.

One entry per CDR3 protein results from TCRdb running MiXCR on the 5' RACE reads. Of almost 550,000 distinct CDR3 sequences in the sample, around 21% were seen once. This clonotype was obtained from an adult woman who had mild COVID-19 (a few samples of this study predate the infection). Cell type and time point are not known. V is TRBV5-1 and J is TRBJ1-1; a possible D gene is TRBD1 (5 bases). Sequencing used PBMCs or a T cell subset sorted from them (not recorded which). CDR3 protein: CASSPDQDRDLGAFF. The DNA for the CDR3 is TGCGCCAGCAGCCCCGATCAGGACCGGGACTTGGGAGCTTTCTTT.